What follows are 5 T cell receptor beta chains derived from one specimen sequenced in a study of regulatory T cells in long-lasting Graves disease. In building TCR beta libraries, iRepertoire HTBI primers were used together with Arm-PCR of CDR3 regions. Using its own MiXCR run on the multiplex PCR reads, TCRdb lists one record per CDR3 protein. The sample has 600,000 to 650,000 distinct CDR3 sequences, approximately 15% seen once. Time point denoted: newly diagnosed GD, antithyroid drugs for less than 3 months. The TCR library was made from RNA that had been extracted from PBMCs in TRIzol. The data also belong to a second study, concerning T cells in Graves' hyperthyroidism and ophthalmopathy.

This sample comprised peripheral blood mononuclear cells (PBMCs), obtained at new diagnosis, from a patient treated with antithyroid drugs. These receptor sequences come from a woman younger than 45 with Graves disease.

This clonotype turned up a few times. The chain uses TRBV7-6 and TRBJ2-7, with 7 bases that match TRBD2. J lost 2 bases, V lost 1 base, and 8 bases had no gene match. CDR1 and CDR2 from the germline V gene are SGHVS and FNYEAQ. This CDR3 is 16 amino acids long. The CDR3 sequence is CASSLVGASGTYEQYF. The CDR3 nucleotides are TGTGCCAGCAGCTTAGTTGGGGCTAGCGGAACCTACGAGCAGTACTTC.

This clonotype was seen more than once but under ten times. V usage is TRBV5-1 and J usage is TRBJ1-2, with 7 nucleotides matching TRBD1. The V gene end was trimmed by 4 bases and the J gene end by 3 bases; junction bases not matched to a gene: 6. Germline CDR1 SGHRS, CDR2 YFSETQ. This CDR3 has 14 amino acids. CDR3 DNA sequence: TGCGCCAGCAGCGGGGGACAGTCCTACTATGGCTACACCTTC. It specifies CASSGGQSYYGYTF.

A few counts support this clonotype. The V and J genes are TRBV9 and TRBJ2-7; 9 bases align to TRBD1. V lost 1 base and J lost 4; bases outside the gene matches: 15. This CDR3 is 18 amino acids long. The germline gives CDR1 SGDLS, CDR2 YYNGEE. CDR3 region: CASSVPKAPGQGAYEQYF. CDR3 sequence (DNA): TGTGCCAGCAGCGTACCTAAGGCCCCGGGACAGGGTGCTTACGAGCAGTACTTC.

In its sample, this clonotype was seen a few times. The chain is built from TRBV12-3 or TRBV12-4 and TRBJ2-7, with 10 bases matching TRBD1. The V gene end was trimmed by 5 bases and the J gene end by 6 bases; junction bases not matched to a gene: 7. CDR3 size: 14 residues. The CDR3 is CASSPTGGFREQYF. The CDR3 nucleotides are TGTGCCAGCAGTCCGACAGGGGGCTTCCGCGAGCAGTACTTC.

A remark on this clonotype: With a much larger clone just one base away, this may be a read error. The chain links TRBV28 to TRBJ1-5; a possible D gene is TRBD1 (5 bases). CDR1 and CDR2 from the germline V gene are MDHEN and SYDVKM. The CDR3 runs to 16 residues. Trimming removed 5 bases at V and 2 bases at J, with 16 bases between. DNA for the CDR3: TGTGCCAGCAGTCTTTATGTCCGGGGCGGCAATCAGCCCCAGCATTTT. This codes for CASSLYVRGGNQPQHF.